These 20 T cell receptor beta chains were sequenced from one sample in a study of Ad26.COV2.S vaccination and SARS-CoV-2 variants (dated by TCRdb to about 2021). Library preparation used the immunoSEQ multiplex PCR assay. As stored in TCRdb, this immuneACCESS dataset retains in-frame rearrangements with V and J assigned. A fraction of the clones does not appear; measured against another copy, unresolved V genes explain less than half of the discrepancy, and the remainder lacks a known reason. The sample table records hundreds of thousands of clones; roughly nine tenths of these occur just once. The biggest ten clones account for approximately 2.5% of the sample. The sample's treatment or condition label, decoded: some 19 received Ad26.COV2.S at low or high dose, single or two shots; 5 received placebo; per-sample allocation not given. For vaccine and placebo recipients, repertoires were sequenced using samples collected on day 63 after the first injection.

The sequences come from peripheral blood, collected in a trial of Ad26.COV2.S vaccine versus placebo. These TCRs come from a person aged 18-65 years who received the Ad26.COV2.S COVID-19 vaccine or a placebo.

The chain couples TRBV11-3 to TRBJ2-7; maybe TRBD1 (6 bases). The CDR3 is made up of 13 amino acids. Trimming left V 5 bases short and J 6 bases short, with 14 bases between. The germline V gene has CDR1 SGHNT and CDR2 YENEEA. CDR3 coding DNA: TGTGCCAGCAGCCTAAGACAGGTGGGCGAGCAGTACTTC. Translated, it gives CASSLRQVGEQYF.

This chain connects TRBV27 to TRBJ1-5; D uncertain. The germline V and J ends were trimmed by 5 bases and 3 bases, with 14 bases remaining between them. CDR1 and CDR2 (germline): MNHEY, SMNVEV (reference sequence). The length of the CDR3 is 15 residues. CDR3 nucleotides: TGTGCCAGCAGTCACGAAGGGTTGGACAATCAGCCCCAGCATTTT. Its translation: CASSHEGLDNQPQHF.

The chain employs TRBV11-2 and TRBJ2-2, with a weak D call TRBD2 (5 bases). The V and J ends lost 4 bases and 4 bases respectively, with 13 bases between them. Germline V gene data show CDR1 as SGHAT and CDR2 as FQNNGV. This CDR3 is built from 15 residues. The CDR3 protein is CASSSRAGGTGELFF. The CDR3 region has the DNA TGTGCCAGCAGCTCTAGGGCGGGTGGCACCGGGGAGCTGTTTTTT.

This chain uses TRBV12-3 or TRBV12-4 with TRBJ2-2; D not certain. V lost 4 bases and J lost 6, with 9 bases in between. The CDR3 loop spans 13 amino acids. CDR3 sequence: CASSSWVPGELFF. CDR3 DNA sequence: TGTGCCAGCAGTTCTTGGGTTCCCGGGGAGCTGTTTTTT.

The table lists this clone with a count of one. The J gene is TRBJ2-7, the V gene TRBV5-4; 9 nucleotides line up with TRBD1. Losses at the gene ends were 4 bases for V and 2 bases for J; bases not matched to a gene: 4. Germline loops: CDR1 SGHNT, CDR2 YYREEE (reference sequence). This CDR3 is built from 14 residues. For the CDR3, the DNA is TGTGCCAGCAGCACAAGGGACAGGGCCTACGAGCAGTACTTC. It encodes CASSTRDRAYEQYF.

The V and J genes are TRBV7-2 and TRBJ1-1; D gene ambiguous. Trimming removed 2 bases from V and 4 bases from J, with 11 bases in between. CDR3 length: 14 residues. Germline V gene data show CDR1 as SGHTA and CDR2 as FQGNSA. Here the CDR3 DNA reads TGTGCCAGCAGCTTACGCCTCGGAGGCACTGAAGCTTTCTTT. This translates into CASSLRLGGTEAFF.

The gene calls are TRBV15 and TRBJ1-1; D gene ambiguous. Germline V gene sequence: CDR1 LNHNV, CDR2 YYDKDF (reference sequence). This CDR3 contains 13 residues. V was trimmed by 7 bases and J by 2 bases, leaving 11 bases between them. CDR3 protein: CATIRTPNTEAFF. The CDR3 nucleotides read TGTGCCACCATACGAACACCCAACACTGAAGCTTTCTTT.

This chain joins TRBV6-5 and TRBJ1-2; 7 positions agree with TRBD1. The CDR3 spans 16 residues. Germline V lookup: CDR1 MNHEY, CDR2 SVGAGI. V trimming: 0 bases; J trimming: 3 bases; junction bases outside the gene matches: 7. The CDR3 is CASSYSAGRGDYGYTF. CDR3 sequence (DNA): TGTGCCAGCAGTTACTCAGCGGGCAGGGGGGACTATGGCTACACCTTC.

This chain uses TRBV4-3 with TRBJ2-1, with TRBD1 matching over 8 bases. This CDR3 is 16 amino acids long. J was trimmed by 0 bases and V by 3 bases; bases with no gene match: 4. Germline V CDR1 and CDR2: LGHNA, YSLEER. CDR3 in DNA: TGCGCCAGCAGCCAGGGACAGGACCCCTCCTACAATGAGCAGTTCTTC. Translation gives CASSQGQDPSYNEQFF.

This chain links TRBV7-2 with TRBJ2-2; TRBD1 aligns across 9 bases. V was clipped by 5 bases and J by 6 bases; unmatched bases: 16. Germline V CDR1 and CDR2: SGHTA, FQGNSA. The CDR3 spans 18 residues. CDR3 in amino acids: CASSPQLAGTGKAGELFF. The CDR3 DNA follows: TGTGCCAGCAGCCCACAATTAGCCGGGACAGGGAAGGCCGGGGAGCTGTTTTTT.

This chain connects TRBV30 to TRBJ2-3; no firm D call. This CDR3 region has 14 residues. CDR1 and CDR2 from the germline V gene are GTSNPN and SVGIG (reference sequence). Between the trimmed V and J ends, which lost 3 bases and 2 bases, there was a span of 12 bases. The CDR3 DNA reads as TGTGCCTGGAGCCCGCAAAGTTACACAGATACGCAGTATTTT. The encoded protein is CAWSPQSYTDTQYF.

The chain uses TRBV4-2 and TRBJ1-4, with TRBD1 as a possible D gene (5 bases). CDR1 LGHNA and CDR2 YNFKEQ come from the germline V gene. Deletions cut 1 base from V and 7 bases from J, with 10 bases between. This CDR3 comprises 14 residues. The CDR3 region has the DNA TGTGCCAGCAGCCAAGTCCAGGGCGGTGAAAAACTGTTTTTT. Its translation is CASSQVQGGEKLFF.

The genes are TRBV19 and TRBJ2-1; the D gene is possibly TRBD1 (5 bases). This CDR3 has 11 amino acids. The V gene lost 8 bases and the J gene lost 15 bases, with 17 bases spanning the gap. From germline, CDR1 is LNHDA and CDR2 SQIVND (reference sequence). CDR3 nucleotide sequence: TGTGCCAGTGGAGAGAGACAGAGCTTGTTCTTC. This translates into CASGERQSLFF.

CDR3 sequence reads: CASSQAGTPTEQYF. Written as DNA, the CDR3 is TGTGCCAGCAGCCAGGCCGGGACGCCAACCGAGCAGTACTTC. The chain uses TRBV4-2 and TRBJ2-7; either TRBD1 or TRBD2 may fit D (5 bases each). The CDR3 totals 14 residues. Looked up from germline, CDR1 is LGHNA and CDR2 is YNFKEQ. The V end was cut by 3 bases, the J end by 6 bases, with 15 bases between.

V usage is TRBV5-4 and J usage is TRBJ1-2, with unresolved D. Germline values: CDR1 SGHNT, CDR2 YYREEE (reference sequence). The CDR3 loop spans 15 amino acids. V shed 4 bases and J shed 6 bases, with 19 bases lying between them. The CDR3 loop reads CASSPGYADSHGYTF. For the CDR3, the DNA is TGTGCCAGCAGCCCTGGATATGCGGATTCCCATGGCTACACCTTC.

The chain has TRBV27 and TRBJ2-5, with D tentatively TRBD1 (6 bases). Trimming took off 3 bases at V and 5 bases at J, with 13 bases between the two ends. From germline, CDR1 is MNHEY and CDR2 SMNVEV (reference sequence). CDR3 length equals 14 residues. The chain's CDR3 is CASSFGTLGETQYF. DNA for the CDR3: TGTGCCAGCAGTTTCGGGACATTAGGGGAGACCCAGTACTTC.

The gene calls are TRBV5-4 and TRBJ2-7; D is perhaps TRBD1 or TRBD2 (5 bases each). Trimming shortened V by 2 bases and J by 2 bases, and 11 bases separated the two germline ends. CDR3 length: 14 residues. CDR1 is SGHNT and CDR2 is YYREEE in the germline V gene (reference sequence). Here the CDR3 DNA reads TGTGCCAGCAGCTTCGGGACGGGTGCCTACGAGCAGTACTTC. Translation gives CASSFGTGAYEQYF.

V is TRBV7-8 and J is TRBJ1-5, with D possibly TRBD1 on 5 matching bases. The length of the CDR3 is 15 residues. Trimming cost V 1 base and J 6 bases, with 13 bases left between them. Germline V gene lookup returns CDR1 SGHVS and CDR2 FQNEAQ. The CDR3 nucleotides read TGTGCCAGCAGCTTAGTCTTAGAGGGACCTCAGCCCCAGCATTTT. Its protein product is CASSLVLEGPQPQHF.

V gene TRBV2 combines with J gene TRBJ1-1; D is ambiguous. The CDR3 covers 14 residues. Germline V CDR1 and CDR2: SNHLY, FYNNEI. The ends were cut back, 4 bases at V and 8 bases at J, with 17 bases in the middle. The DNA of the CDR3 is TGTGCCAGCAGTGTTTTGCGGGAGCCGCTCGAAGCTTTCTTT. It codes for CASSVLREPLEAFF.

The chain combines TRBV7-2 with TRBJ2-7; 9 bases fit TRBD1. This CDR3 comprises 14 residues. Germline CDR1 SGHTA, CDR2 FQGNSA. V shed 3 bases, J shed 3 bases, and the junction held 3 bases outside the gene matches. The CDR3 protein is CASSLRTGDYEQYF. Here the CDR3 DNA reads TGTGCCAGCAGCTTGAGGACAGGGGACTACGAGCAGTACTTC.